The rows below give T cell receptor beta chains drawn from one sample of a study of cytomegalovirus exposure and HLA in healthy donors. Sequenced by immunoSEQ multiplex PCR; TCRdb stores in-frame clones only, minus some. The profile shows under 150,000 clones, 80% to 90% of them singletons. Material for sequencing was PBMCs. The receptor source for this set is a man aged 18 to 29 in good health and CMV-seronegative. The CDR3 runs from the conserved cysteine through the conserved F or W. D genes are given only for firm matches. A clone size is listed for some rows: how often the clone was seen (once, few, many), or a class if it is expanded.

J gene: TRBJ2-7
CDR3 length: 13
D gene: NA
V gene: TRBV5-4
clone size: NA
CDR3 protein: CASSLYQTYEQYF
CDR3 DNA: TGTGCCAGCAGCTTGTACCAGACCTACGAGCAGTACTTC

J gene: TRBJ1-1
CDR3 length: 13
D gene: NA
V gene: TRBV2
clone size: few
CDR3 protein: CASTGEGGTEAFF
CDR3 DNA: TGTGCCAGCACCGGGGAGGGAGGGACTGAAGCTTTCTTT

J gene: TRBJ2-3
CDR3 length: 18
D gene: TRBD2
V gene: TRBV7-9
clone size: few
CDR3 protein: CASSLVAGAEIGTDTQYF
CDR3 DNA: TGTGCCAGCAGCTTAGTAGCGGGAGCTGAGATCGGGACAGATACGCAGTATTTT

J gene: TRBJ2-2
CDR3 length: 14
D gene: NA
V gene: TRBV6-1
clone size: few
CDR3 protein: CASISLEGSGELFF
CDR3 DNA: TGTGCCAGCATTAGTTTGGAGGGTTCCGGGGAGCTGTTTTTT

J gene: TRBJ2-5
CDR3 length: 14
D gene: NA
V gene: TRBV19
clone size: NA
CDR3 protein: CASSTPGTKKTQYF
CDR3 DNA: TGTGCCAGTAGTACTCCGGGAACCAAGAAGACCCAGTACTTC

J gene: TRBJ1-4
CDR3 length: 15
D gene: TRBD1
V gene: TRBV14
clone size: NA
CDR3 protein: CASSQEGQPNEKLFF
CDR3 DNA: TGTGCCAGCAGCCAAGAGGGACAGCCTAATGAAAAACTGTTTTTT

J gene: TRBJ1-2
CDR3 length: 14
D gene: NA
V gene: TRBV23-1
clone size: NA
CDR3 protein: CASSHFRGAGGYTF
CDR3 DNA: TGCGCCAGCAGTCATTTCCGCGGGGCCGGTGGCTACACCTTC

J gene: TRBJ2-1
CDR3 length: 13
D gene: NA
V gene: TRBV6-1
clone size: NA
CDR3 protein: CASSVLLPNEQFF
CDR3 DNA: TGTGCCAGCAGTGTCCTCCTCCCCAATGAGCAGTTCTTC

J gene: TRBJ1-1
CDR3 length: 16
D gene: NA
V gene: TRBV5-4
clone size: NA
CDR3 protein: CASSNRDNSPNTEAFF
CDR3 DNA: TGTGCCAGCAGCAACCGGGACAACAGCCCGAACACTGAAGCTTTCTTT

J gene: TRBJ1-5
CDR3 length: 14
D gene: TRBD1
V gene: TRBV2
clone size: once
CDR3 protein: CASSDRVSNQPQHF
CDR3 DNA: TGTGCCAGCAGCGACAGGGTAAGCAATCAGCCCCAGCATTTT

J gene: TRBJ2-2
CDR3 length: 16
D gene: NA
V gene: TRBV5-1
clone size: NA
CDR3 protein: CASSLLAALNTGELFF
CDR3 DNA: TGCGCCAGCAGCTTGTTGGCGGCTCTAAACACCGGGGAGCTGTTTTTT

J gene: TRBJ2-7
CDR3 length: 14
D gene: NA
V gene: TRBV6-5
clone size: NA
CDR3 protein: CASSYKRSSYEQYF
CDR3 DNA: TGTGCCAGCAGTTACAAAAGGAGCTCCTACGAGCAGTACTTC

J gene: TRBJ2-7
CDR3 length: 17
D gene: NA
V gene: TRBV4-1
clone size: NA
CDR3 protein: CASSQFLPVISSYEQYF
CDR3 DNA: TGCGCCAGCAGCCAATTTCTGCCGGTCATAAGCTCCTACGAGCAGTACTTC

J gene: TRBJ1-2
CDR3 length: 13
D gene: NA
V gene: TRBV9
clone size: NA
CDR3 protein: CASSVTVNYGYTF
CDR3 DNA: TGTGCCAGCAGCGTAACAGTTAACTATGGCTACACCTTC

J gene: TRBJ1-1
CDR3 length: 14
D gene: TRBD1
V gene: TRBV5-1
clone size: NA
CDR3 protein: CASSLDGTGTLAFF
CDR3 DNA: TGCGCCAGCAGCTTGGATGGGACAGGGACCCTGGCTTTCTTT

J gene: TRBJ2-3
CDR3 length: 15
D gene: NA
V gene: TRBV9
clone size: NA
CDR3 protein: CASSVRLQSTDTQYF
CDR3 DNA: TGTGCCAGCAGCGTACGTTTACAGAGCACAGATACGCAGTATTTT

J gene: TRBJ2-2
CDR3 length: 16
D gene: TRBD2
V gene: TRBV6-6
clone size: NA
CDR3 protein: CASSRGLAENTGELFF
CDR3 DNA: TGTGCCAGCAGCCGAGGACTAGCGGAGAACACCGGGGAGCTGTTTTTT

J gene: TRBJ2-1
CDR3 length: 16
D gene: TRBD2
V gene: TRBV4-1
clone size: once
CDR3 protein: CASSQNIAGAYNEQFF
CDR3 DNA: TGCGCCAGCAGCCAAAACATAGCGGGAGCCTACAATGAGCAGTTCTTC

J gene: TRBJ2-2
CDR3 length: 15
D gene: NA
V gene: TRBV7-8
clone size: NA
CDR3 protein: CASSLPEGGAGELFF
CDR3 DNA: TGTGCCAGCAGCCTACCCGAGGGGGGGGCCGGGGAGCTGTTTTTT

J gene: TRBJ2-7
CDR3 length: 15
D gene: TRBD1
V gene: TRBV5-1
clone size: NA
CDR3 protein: CASSFTGGITYEQYF
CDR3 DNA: TGCGCCAGCAGCTTTACAGGGGGGATTACCTACGAGCAGTACTTC

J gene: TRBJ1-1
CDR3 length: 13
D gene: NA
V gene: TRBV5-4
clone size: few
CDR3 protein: CASSLDMNTEAFF
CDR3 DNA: TGTGCCAGCAGCTTGGACATGAACACTGAAGCTTTCTTT

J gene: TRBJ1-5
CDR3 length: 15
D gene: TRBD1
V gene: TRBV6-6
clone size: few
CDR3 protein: CASSTSGTANQPQHF
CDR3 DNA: TGTGCCAGCAGTACGTCCGGGACAGCAAATCAGCCCCAGCATTTT

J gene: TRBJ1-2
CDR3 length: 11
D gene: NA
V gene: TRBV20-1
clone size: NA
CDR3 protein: CSARQGYGYTF
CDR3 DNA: TGCAGTGCCCGCCAGGGCTATGGCTACACCTTC

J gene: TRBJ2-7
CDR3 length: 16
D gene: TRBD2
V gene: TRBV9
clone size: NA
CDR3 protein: CASSLGTSGRSEEQYF
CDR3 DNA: TGTGCCAGCAGCCTTGGGACTAGCGGGAGGTCGGAGGAGCAGTACTTC

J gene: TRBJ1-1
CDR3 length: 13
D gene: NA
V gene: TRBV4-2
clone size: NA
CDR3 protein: CASSQERSTEAFF
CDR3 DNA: TGTGCCAGCAGCCAAGAGAGGAGCACTGAAGCTTTCTTT

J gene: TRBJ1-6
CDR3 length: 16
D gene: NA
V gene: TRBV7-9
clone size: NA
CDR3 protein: CASSLWGLAINSPLHF
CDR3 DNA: TGTGCCAGCAGCTTATGGGGGCTGGCTATTAATTCACCCCTCCACTTT

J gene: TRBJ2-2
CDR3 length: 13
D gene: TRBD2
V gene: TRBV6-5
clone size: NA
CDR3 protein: CASRLGEGGELFF
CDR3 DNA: TGTGCCAGCAGGCTAGGGGAGGGAGGGGAGCTGTTTTTT

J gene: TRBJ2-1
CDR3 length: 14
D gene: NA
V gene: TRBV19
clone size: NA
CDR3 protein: CASSILAEHNEQFF
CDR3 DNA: TGTGCCAGTAGTATTTTGGCTGAACACAATGAGCAGTTCTTC

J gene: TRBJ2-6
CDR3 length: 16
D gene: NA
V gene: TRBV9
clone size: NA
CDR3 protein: CASSVLSSSGANVLTF
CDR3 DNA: TGTGCCAGCAGCGTATTGTCGAGCTCTGGGGCCAACGTCCTGACTTTC

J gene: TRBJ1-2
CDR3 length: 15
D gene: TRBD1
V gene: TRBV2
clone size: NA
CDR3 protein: CASSEGDRVNYGYTF
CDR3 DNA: TGTGCCAGCAGTGAAGGGGACAGGGTCAACTATGGCTACACCTTC

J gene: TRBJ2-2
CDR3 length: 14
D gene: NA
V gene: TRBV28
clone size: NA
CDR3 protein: CASSGTPSTGELFF
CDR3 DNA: TGTGCCAGCAGTGGGACTCCCTCCACCGGGGAGCTGTTTTTT